A selection of T cell receptor beta chains follows, all from one sample in a study of CD8 T cells in Susac syndrome. Each CDR3 protein gets one entry after TCRdb re-called the immunoSEQ multiplex PCR reads with MiXCR. The data hold around 71,000 distinct CDR3 sequences, with around 93% observed a single time. The sequenced sample was CD4+ T cells from PBMCs. Receptor source: a human donor with Susac syndrome. CDR3s include the opening cysteine and the closing phenylalanine or tryptophan. Each record gives: CDR3 protein, CDR3 DNA, clone size, D gene, V gene, J gene. D genes are given only for firm matches. Some rows mark clone size as missing; the rest say once, few, many or name a class of expanded clone.

CASSLDGSSYNEQFF	TGTGCCAGCAGCCTGGACGGGAGCTCCTACAATGAGCAGTTCTTC	-	-	TRBV11-2	TRBJ2-1
CASSSRRGSGANVLTF	TGTGCCAGCAGTTCCCGCCGAGGCTCTGGGGCCAACGTCCTGACTTTC	few	-	TRBV28	TRBJ2-6
CASSLVAGQGHEQYF	TGTGCCAGCAGTTTAGTTGCCGGACAGGGCCACGAGCAGTACTTC	-	TRBD1	TRBV12-3/TRBV12-4	TRBJ2-7
CASSIPGITETQYF	TGTGCCAGCAGCATACCAGGGATTACTGAGACCCAGTACTTC	-	-	TRBV7-6	TRBJ2-5
CASSLGAGVTDTQYF	TGTGCCAGCAGCTTAGGGGCAGGGGTCACAGATACGCAGTATTTT	-	-	TRBV7-2	TRBJ2-3
CASSLNLGGDTQYF	TGTGCCAGCAGCCTCAACCTTGGGGGAGATACGCAGTATTTT	-	-	TRBV4-2	TRBJ2-3
CASSLNAGGGETQYF	TGTGCCAGCAGCTTAAATGCGGGGGGAGGAGAGACCCAGTACTTC	-	TRBD2	TRBV7-9	TRBJ2-5
CASSLGSQGPEEAFF	TGCGCCAGCAGCTTGGGCTCACAGGGGCCGGAGGAAGCTTTCTTT	once	TRBD1	TRBV5-1	TRBJ1-1
CAWSRQVSYEQYF	TGTGCCTGGAGTCGTCAGGTCTCCTACGAGCAGTACTTC	once	-	TRBV30	TRBJ2-7
CASSSTRGGFGQNTGELFF	TGCGCCAGCAGCTCTACTCGGGGGGGATTTGGACAGAACACCGGGGAGCTGTTTTTT	-	TRBD2	TRBV5-1	TRBJ2-2
CASSPGERGLLKAFF	TGTGCCAGCAGCCCGGGAGAGAGGGGACTTTTGAAAGCTTTCTTT	-	-	TRBV5-4	TRBJ1-1
CASSLEVGGRGYTF	TGTGCCAGCAGCTTAGAGGTCGGGGGCCGGGGCTACACCTTC	-	-	TRBV7-9	TRBJ1-2
CASSFRTPQDSDTQYF	TGCGCCAGCAGCTTCCGGACCCCCCAGGACTCAGATACGCAGTATTTT	-	-	TRBV4-1	TRBJ2-3
CASSRPGRYEQYF	TGTGCCAGTAGCCGACCGGGAAGGTACGAGCAGTACTTC	few	-	TRBV19	TRBJ2-7
CASSIASRLIQETQYF	TGTGCCAGTAGTATCGCAAGTAGGCTAATACAAGAGACCCAGTACTTC	-	-	TRBV19	TRBJ2-5
CASSPSGGRYEQYF	TGTGCCAGCAGCCCCTCAGGGGGTCGCTACGAGCAGTACTTC	-	TRBD1	TRBV7-2	TRBJ2-7
CASSLVGRVGTGELFF	TGTGCCAGCAGCTTAGTTGGCAGGGTTGGAACCGGGGAGCTGTTTTTT	-	-	TRBV7-2	TRBJ2-2
CASSSRRQYNEQFF	TGCGCCAGCAGCTCCAGGAGACAATACAATGAGCAGTTCTTC	-	-	TRBV5-1	TRBJ2-1
CSANRGTYEQYF	TGCAGTGCTAACAGGGGTACCTACGAGCAGTACTTC	-	TRBD1	TRBV20-1	TRBJ2-7
CASSDGRGASNQPQHF	TGTGCCAGCAGTGACGGACGGGGCGCGAGCAATCAGCCCCAGCATTTT	-	-	TRBV6-4	TRBJ1-5
CASSPRGDNRGTGYTF	TGTGCCAGCAGCCCCAGGGGGGACAATAGAGGCACGGGCTACACCTTC	-	TRBD1	TRBV28	TRBJ1-2
CASSHLGGPNQPQHF	TGTGCCAGCAGCCACCTAGGGGGGCCAAATCAGCCCCAGCATTTT	-	-	TRBV7-2	TRBJ1-5
CAISGNRDGYTF	TGTGCCATCAGTGGGAACAGGGATGGCTACACCTTC	-	-	TRBV10-3	TRBJ1-2
CASSFPPLQETQYF	TGCGCCAGCAGCTTTCCGCCCCTCCAAGAGACCCAGTACTTC	-	-	TRBV5-1	TRBJ2-5
CASSTYQGREAFF	TGTGCCAGCAGCACGTATCAGGGTCGTGAAGCTTTCTTT	-	-	TRBV7-2	TRBJ1-1
CAISGTGVRYEQYF	TGTGCCATCAGCGGGACAGGTGTTCGGTACGAGCAGTACTTC	-	TRBD1	TRBV10-3	TRBJ2-7
CASSPGDSTDTQYF	TGTGCCAGCAGCCCCGGGGACTCCACAGATACGCAGTATTTT	once	-	TRBV28	TRBJ2-3
CSARAGTGNTIYF	TGCAGTGCTAGAGCAGGCACTGGAAACACCATATATTTT	-	-	TRBV20-1	TRBJ1-3
CASSVEGTGSYGYTF	TGTGCCAGCAGCGTAGAAGGGACAGGGTCCTATGGCTACACCTTC	few	TRBD1	TRBV9	TRBJ1-2
CASSLLTDSSYEQYF	TGTGCCAGCAGCCTTTTAACGGATTCCAGCTACGAGCAGTACTTC	-	-	TRBV4-2	TRBJ2-7
CSARDLTGFQPQHF	TGCAGTGCTAGAGATCTAACAGGGTTTCAGCCCCAGCATTTT	once	-	TRBV20-1	TRBJ1-5
CASSRGQAQSYEQYF	TGCGCCAGCAGCAGGGGACAGGCTCAGTCCTACGAGCAGTACTTC	once	TRBD1	TRBV5-1	TRBJ2-7
CASTRTANTGELFF	TGTGCCAGCACCCGGACAGCGAACACCGGGGAGCTGTTTTTT	-	-	TRBV4-2	TRBJ2-2
CSGFEGGPGTDTQYF	TGCAGTGGGTTTGAGGGGGGGCCGGGCACAGATACGCAGTATTTT	-	-	TRBV20-1	TRBJ2-3
CASSPRSGQGGYEQYF	TGTGCCAGCAGTCCTAGGAGTGGACAGGGGGGCTACGAGCAGTACTTC	-	TRBD1	TRBV27	TRBJ2-7
CATSRGPVNTGELFF	TGTGCCACCAGCAGGGGCCCCGTGAACACCGGGGAGCTGTTTTTT	-	-	TRBV24-1	TRBJ2-2
CASSSIGTDTQYF	TGTGCCAGCAGTAGTATCGGCACAGATACGCAGTATTTT	once	-	TRBV2	TRBJ2-3
CASSLSRGPNSPLHF	TGTGCCAGCAGCTTATCCAGGGGGCCTAATTCACCCCTCCACTTT	-	TRBD1	TRBV7-9	TRBJ1-6
CASTRTGMNTEAFF	TGTGCCAGCACCAGGACAGGGATGAACACTGAAGCTTTCTTT	-	TRBD1	TRBV2	TRBJ1-1
CASSPPTGISGANVLTF	TGTGCCAGCTCACCACCGACAGGTATCTCTGGGGCCAACGTCCTGACTTTC	once	-	TRBV18	TRBJ2-6
CASSTDRGNQPQHF	TGTGCCAGCAGCACCGACAGGGGAAATCAGCCCCAGCATTTT	-	TRBD1	TRBV7-9	TRBJ1-5
CASSYSGQGYYGYTF	TGTGCCAGCAGTTACTCGGGACAGGGGTACTATGGCTACACCTTC	-	TRBD1	TRBV6-5	TRBJ1-2
CASGGQAINSPLHF	TGTGCCAGCGGAGGACAGGCCATTAATTCACCCCTCCACTTT	-	TRBD1	TRBV2	TRBJ1-6
CASSPPKPGISTDTQYF	TGTGCCAGCTCACCACCGAAGCCGGGGATCAGCACAGATACGCAGTATTTT	-	-	TRBV18	TRBJ2-3
CASSERTLAGGPGELFF	TGTGCCAGCAGCGAACGTACCCTAGCGGGGGGGCCCGGGGAGCTGTTTTTT	-	TRBD2	TRBV9	TRBJ2-2
CASSQGTIFYGYTF	TGTGCCAGCAGCCAAGGGACAATATTTTATGGCTACACCTTC	-	-	TRBV3-1	TRBJ1-2
CASTDPGTGSEQYF	TGTGCCAGCACTGATCCCGGGACCGGGAGCGAGCAGTACTTC	-	-	TRBV28	TRBJ2-7
CSARDVQGDYDGYTF	TGCAGTGCTAGAGATGTGCAGGGGGATTACGATGGCTACACCTTC	-	TRBD1	TRBV20-1	TRBJ1-2
CASSLTGANTEAFF	TGTGCCAGCAGTTTAACAGGGGCGAACACTGAAGCTTTCTTT	-	TRBD1	TRBV12-3/TRBV12-4	TRBJ1-1
CASNDGYGYTF	TGTGCCAGCAATGACGGCTATGGCTACACCTTC	-	-	TRBV6-5	TRBJ1-2
CSGGPSDTQYF	TGCAGCGGAGGACCCTCAGATACGCAGTATTTT	-	-	TRBV29-1	TRBJ2-3
CASSSDRGDGYTF	TGTGCCAGCAGTTCGGACAGGGGGGATGGCTACACCTTC	-	TRBD1	TRBV11-1	TRBJ1-2
CASSQATGSSTGNTIYF	TGCGCCAGCAGCCAAGCTACAGGGTCATCTACCGGAAACACCATATATTTT	-	-	TRBV4-1	TRBJ1-3
CASSQDLAGYTDTQYF	TGTGCCAGCAGCCAAGATCTGGCCGGGTACACAGATACGCAGTATTTT	-	-	TRBV3-1	TRBJ2-3
CASRGNYGYTF	TGTGCCAGCCGGGGGAACTATGGCTACACCTTC	-	-	TRBV28	TRBJ1-2
CASSPNRQGKLFF	TGTGCCAGCAGTCCCAACAGGCAGGGAAAACTGTTTTTT	-	-	TRBV6-1	TRBJ1-4
CASSLTGAYEQYF	TGCGCCAGCAGCTTAACGGGGGCCTACGAGCAGTACTTC	-	-	TRBV5-1	TRBJ2-7